The 22 T cell receptor beta chains listed next were all sequenced from one sample in a study of T cell repertoires in cytomegalovirus infection. TCRdb independently ran MiXCR on the reads; one entry per CDR3 protein. In the table there are over 150,000 distinct CDR3 sequences, approximately 19% of which are singletons. Sequencing used PBMCs. The receptor source for this set is a human donor in good health (CMV status not recorded). Some clones in this sample may be carry-over from other donors' samples.

This clonotype came up a few times. The CDR3 DNA reads as TGTGCCAGCAGCGCGAGCGGACCCTACAATGAGCAGTTCTTC. As protein: CASSASGPYNEQFF. The chain links TRBV7-9 to TRBJ2-1; weak D call: TRBD2 (5 bases). Deletions cut 5 bases from V and 2 bases from J, with 10 bases between. Germline V CDR1 and CDR2: SEHNR, FQNEAQ (reference sequence). The CDR3 is 14 residues long.

V and J are TRBV13 and TRBJ1-4; 10 nucleotides match TRBD1. Germline trimming cut 5 bases from V and 7 bases from J; bases unmatched to any gene: 7. CDR3 length equals 15 residues. The V gene's germline CDR1 is PRHDT and CDR2 FYEKMQ (reference sequence). Written as DNA, the CDR3 is TGTGCCAGCAGCAGACGAGGGACAGGGGTTGAAAAACTGTTTTTT. The encoded protein is CASSRRGTGVEKLFF.

This clonotype was seen at least ten times. The genes are TRBV14 and TRBJ1-6, with no clear D. Germline lookup yields CDR1 SGHDN and CDR2 FVKESK. CDR3 length equals 12 residues. The V end was cut by 3 bases, the J end by 7 bases, with 4 bases between. CDR3 DNA sequence: TGTGCCAGCAGCCAGACAAATTCACCCCTCCACTTT. Its protein product is CASSQTNSPLHF.

This clonotype was counted at least ten times. V and J are TRBV2 and TRBJ2-7; D is undetermined. The germline V and J ends were trimmed by 1 base and 4 bases, with 5 bases remaining between them. The CDR3 is made up of 12 amino acids. Germline V lookup: CDR1 SNHLY, CDR2 FYNNEI. The CDR3 DNA sequence: TGTGCCAGCAGTGAAGACGGATACGAGCAGTACTTC. Its translation: CASSEDGYEQYF.

CDR3 sequence: CASSQAGDEQFF. Here the CDR3 DNA reads TGCGCCAGCAGCCAAGCCGGGGATGAGCAGTTCTTC. The chain has TRBV4-1 and TRBJ2-1, with TRBD2 as a possible D gene (5 bases). The V gene lost 1 base and the J gene lost 8 bases, with 6 bases spanning the gap. Germline-derived CDR1 and CDR2 are MGHRA and YSYEKL. This CDR3 region has 12 residues.

This clonotype has a handful of counts. The V call is TRBV5-1, the J call TRBJ2-3; no clear D gene. The CDR3 loop spans 12 amino acids. V lost 0 bases and J 5 bases, leaving 4 bases between the germline ends. Germline lookup yields CDR1 SGHRS and CDR2 YFSETQ. CDR3 in DNA: TGCGCCAGCAGCTTGGAGGAAGATACGCAGTATTTT. As protein: CASSLEEDTQYF.

Points on this clonotype: This may arise from a read error, as a much more abundant clone is one base away. The rearrangement uses TRBV6-2 or TRBV6-3 and TRBJ1-2; 7 bases fit TRBD1. The CDR3 is 13 amino acids. In germline, CDR1 is MNHEY, CDR2 SVGEGT. CDR3 DNA sequence: TGTGACAGCACCCTACAGGGGTCTGAAGGCTACACCTTC. The encoded protein is CDSTLQGSEGYTF.

Remarks on this clonotype: Relative to the germline gene, one junction end is altered; a read error may explain this. The rearrangement uses TRBV18 and TRBJ1-5; no reliable D call. From germline, CDR1 is KGHSH and CDR2 LQKENI. This CDR3 is built from 16 residues. The CDR3 sequence is CGSSPPLSGGNQPQHF. CDR3 sequence (DNA): TGTGGCAGCTCACCCCCCTTGTCCGGGGGCAATCAGCCCCAGCATTTT.

The DNA of the CDR3 is TGCGCGACGGGGACAGGGGTCACTGAAGCTTTCTTT. As protein: CATGTGVTEAFF. The chain is built from TRBV4-1 and TRBJ1-1; 10 bases map to TRBD1. The CDR3 loop spans 12 amino acids. Germline values: CDR1 MGHRA, CDR2 YSYEKL.

The chain uses TRBV19 and TRBJ1-5, with no clear D. Between the trimmed V and J ends, which lost 0 bases and 4 bases, there was a span of 10 bases. Germline values: CDR1 LNHDA, CDR2 SQIVND (reference sequence). The CDR3 sequence is 15 residues long. The CDR3 here is CASSIESVGNQPQHF. The CDR3 coding sequence is TGTGCCAGTAGTATAGAGTCCGTGGGGAATCAGCCCCAGCATTTT. The full variable domain, with the rest looked up from reference TRBV19 and TRBJ1-5, is DGGITQSPKYLFRKEGQNVTLSCEQNLNHDAMYWYRQDPGQGLRLIYYSQIVNDFQKGDIAEGYSVSREKKESFPLTVTSAQKNPTAFYLCASSIESVGNQPQHFGDGTRLSIL.

This clonotype was counted many times. The chain recombines TRBV28 with TRBJ2-3; either TRBD1 or TRBD2 may fit D (6 bases each). The length of the CDR3 is 16 residues. In germline, CDR1 is MDHEN, CDR2 SYDVKM. Trimming took off 4 bases at V and 4 bases at J, with 18 bases between the two ends. The CDR3 DNA is TGTGCCAGCAGTTCCCCCCGGGGGCTATTCCCAGATACGCAGTATTTT. Amino acid sequence: CASSSPRGLFPDTQYF.

The CDR3 spells CASSLHPGGSYEQYF. CDR3 bases: TGTGCCAGCAGCCTCCATCCAGGGGGATCCTACGAGCAGTACTTC. This chain connects TRBV7-3 to TRBJ2-7; 7 bases align to TRBD1. The junction had 8 bases not matched to a gene; V was cut back by 5 bases and J by 1 base. The CDR3 contains 15 residues. CDR1 SGHTA and CDR2 FQGTGA come from the germline V gene.

In this sample, this clonotype turned up many times. The rearrangement links TRBV28 to TRBJ1-5, with D maybe TRBD1 (6 bases). Trimming stripped 6 bases from V and 6 bases from J, with 9 bases between. CDR1 and CDR2 (germline): MDHEN, SYDVKM. The CDR3 runs to 12 residues. Here the CDR3 reads CASRRGGQPQHF. For the CDR3, the DNA is TGTGCCAGCAGAAGAGGGGGTCAGCCCCAGCATTTT.

Turning to this clonotype: One junction end does not reproduce the germline sequence, and a read error may be involved. The chain employs TRBV20-1 and TRBJ2-1, with a weak D call TRBD2 (6 bases). CDR1 is DFQATT, CDR2 SNEGSKA, per germline (reference sequence). CDR3 length: 16 amino acids. The CDR3 here is CSARDRGGNSYTEQFF. In DNA, the CDR3 is TGCAGTGCTAGAGATCGAGGCGGGAACTCCTACACTGAGCAGTTCTTC.

The chain uses TRBV5-5 and TRBJ2-5; D is ambiguous. From germline, CDR1 is SGHKS and CDR2 YYEKEE (reference sequence). Trimming shortened V by 5 bases and J by 1 base, and 12 bases separated the two germline ends. This CDR3 contains 14 residues. CDR3 sequence reads: CASRPITAQETQYF. The CDR3 DNA reads as TGTGCCAGCAGGCCGATTACAGCCCAAGAGACCCAGTACTTC. Together with reference TRBV5-5 and TRBJ2-5, the CDR3 gives the full variable domain: DAGVTQSPTHLIKTRGQQVTLRCSPISGHKSVSWYQQVLGQGPQFIFQYYEKEERGRGNFPDRFSARQFPNYSSELNVNALLLGDSALYLCASRPITAQETQYFGPGTRLLVL.

V and J are TRBV7-2 and TRBJ2-5; a possible D gene is TRBD2 (6 bases). CDR3 size: 13 residues. V dropped 1 base and J dropped 7 bases, with 10 bases sitting between them. CDR1 is SGHTA and CDR2 is FQGNSA in the germline V gene. The CDR3 loop is CASSLGGSGTQYF. In nucleotides, the CDR3 is TGTGCCAGCAGCTTAGGGGGTAGCGGGACCCAGTACTTC.

This clonotype was recorded a few times. The CDR3 region is CASSPYRVSNQPQHF. CDR3 DNA sequence: TGCGCCAGCAGCCCTTACAGGGTTAGCAATCAGCCCCAGCATTTT. This sequence joins TRBV4-3 and TRBJ1-5, with a possible D match to TRBD1 (6 bases). This CDR3 comprises 15 residues. V was trimmed by 4 bases and J by 0 bases, leaving 10 bases between them. Germline assignment: CDR1 LGHNA and CDR2 YSLEER.

The chain couples TRBV11-3 to TRBJ2-2; D gene uncertain. Germline values: CDR1 SGHNT, CDR2 YENEEA. This CDR3 comprises 13 residues. V shed 3 bases and J shed 4 bases, with 6 bases lying between them. In nucleotides, the CDR3 is TGTGCCAGCAGCTTTAGGGCCACCGGGGAGCTGTTTTTT. Translating it yields CASSFRATGELFF.

This clonotype has a count of ten or more. The chain links TRBV7-2 to TRBJ1-1; D unclear. This CDR3 region has 13 residues. The germline gives CDR1 SGHTA, CDR2 FQGNSA. V was cut by 5 bases and J by 1 base, with 8 bases left in between. In DNA, the CDR3 is TGTGCCAGCAGCGCCGACACGAACACTGAAGCTTTCTTT. It codes for CASSADTNTEAFF.

The J gene is TRBJ2-2, the V gene TRBV7-2; 7 bases are a match to TRBD1. V lost 6 bases, J lost 3 bases, and 4 bases stayed unmatched. Germline V gives CDR1 SGHTA, CDR2 FQGNSA. The CDR3 is 14 amino acids. The CDR3 nucleotides read TGTACCAGCAGGAAGCAGGGGGACACCGGGGAGCTGTTTTTT. Protein sequence: CTSRKQGDTGELFF.

This chain connects TRBV2 to TRBJ2-1; TRBD1 agrees at 7 bases. Germline V gene data show CDR1 as SNHLY and CDR2 as FYNNEI. V trimming: 7 bases; J trimming: 4 bases; junction bases outside the gene matches: 10. This CDR3 region has 15 residues. The CDR3 loop reads CASTQETGSYNEQFF. For the CDR3, the DNA is TGTGCCAGCACCCAGGAGACAGGGTCATACAATGAGCAGTTCTTC.

This chain links TRBV20-1 with TRBJ1-3; D unresolved. Trimming stripped 6 bases from V and 0 bases from J, with 9 bases between. This CDR3 contains 13 residues. Germline CDR1 DFQATT, CDR2 SNEGSKA (reference sequence). DNA of the CDR3: TGCAGTGCAAGCAGCGACTCTGGAAACACCATATATTTT. Translation: CSASSDSGNTIYF.